This T cell receptor beta chain was captured by sequencing in a study of identical twins (dated by TCRdb to the mid-2010s). In terms of the full investigation: To test whether fetal clonotypes persist, the study used deep sequencing on TCR alpha and beta repertoires from monozygotic twins, unrelated adults of various ages, and cord blood. Replicate twin experiments were performed at different times using different library preparation protocols to rule out contamination. What the study reported, not specific to this receptor: Because the same donors could not be followed over many years, conclusions were based on cross-sectional statistical analysis. A weaker excess of twin sharing was found in beta out-of-frame sequences because the signal-to-noise ratio was lowered by fewer shared sequences. Zero-insertion analyses could be partly confounded by invariant T cells such as MAIT and iNKT, although diverse VJ usage argued against such confounding for most clonotypes. In monozygotic twins, out-of-frame TCR alpha sharing was systematically underestimated by recombination models, although the models agreed with sharing between unrelated individuals. Compared with coincidental sharing between unrelated individuals, an excess of low generation-probability sequences was observed among out-of-frame TCR alpha sequences shared between twins. Fewer insertions were carried by abundant cord blood beta clonotypes; a weaker similar trend was observed in young adult naive repertoires, while no such trend was observed in memory repertoires.

Every donor was a healthy Caucasian. The twin cohort consisted of three pairs of female monozygotic twins, all aged roughly 18 to 29 years. Positive isolation kits from Invitrogen were used to isolate CD4+ and CD8+ T cell populations. This clonotype was observed a few times. Its specific antigen is unknown. Qualities for individual bases were not recorded, and no much larger clone is one base off. The CDR3 runs 12 amino acids, cysteine and phenylalanine included. Here the CDR3 DNA is all that survives: 36 bases in frame from base 1. V and J lose 5 bases and 5 bases, and a span of 9 bases separates them. Libraries were built with 5' RACE. Data came from an Illumina HiSeq 2000. A universal primer binding site was introduced by template switching, and a unique molecular identifier was present in the final cDNA, enabling accurate counting of TCR cDNA molecules. Specific primers in the conserved constant-segment region were used to synthesize first-strand cDNA for TCR alpha and beta chains. Each cDNA library was double barcoded, with a SMART-Mk sample barcode plus Illumina barcodes, to control for contamination. Two successive PCR steps introduced TruSeq adapter sequences along with Illumina sample barcodes. The TCR alpha and beta cDNA libraries were sequenced on the Illumina HiSeq platform using custom primers. In the original analysis: MiGEC was used to process raw reads and extract unique molecular identifiers, and MiXCR was used to find CDR3 positions. For each individual, recombination models were inferred using an EM algorithm with the repgenHMM and IGoR tools. The analysis of shared clonotypes was done with the tcR package in R, with sharing normalized by the product of cloneset sizes. To study raw recombination free of thymic and clonal selection effects, out-of-frame nonproductive sequences were analyzed. TCRdb cleaned the public reads at Q25 with fastp, built clones with MiXCR and kept in-frame beta chains. CDR3 protein duplicates are merged, each entry listing the most common genes and DNA. V and J calls and clone size were set by TCRdb, not the authors. Across this sample there are just under 550,000 distinct CDR3 sequences, with 13% to 15% seen only once. The ten largest clones represent roughly 0.43% of the sample.

This sample also appeared in a second study, on yellow fever vaccine responses in identical twins. As the second publication notes: The T cell response to vaccination in identical twins was reported by the authors to appear partly convergent and partly personalized. In identical twins, the study followed T cell clones that responded to the vaccine with precision.

This TCR was recovered from a woman between 18 and 29 years old in good health. The sequenced material came from CD4+ T cells sorted from blood. The chain uses TRBV12-3 or TRBV12-4 and TRBJ1-1, with the D gene uncertain. In nucleotide form, the sequence is TGTGCCAGCAGTAAAGGTGGAACTGAAGCTTTCTTT. It translates to CASSKGGTEAFF.